The next 29 T cell receptor beta chains were all read from a single sample in a study of shared clonotypes between healthy human individuals. Generated by immunoSEQ multiplex PCR, the TCRdb table keeps only in-frame clones and is missing some. The table records 1 million to 1.2 million clones, about 72% of them present only once. The sequenced material came from memory CD4+ T cells from PBMCs. This sample's subset: CD45RA-negative fraction. Source of these receptors: a man younger than 30 in good health. Some clones in this sample may be carry-over from other donors' samples.

This clone was detected once. The chain couples TRBV7-9 to TRBJ2-7, with 10 nucleotides matching TRBD1. Trimming at V came to 5 bases and at J to 2 bases, leaving 3 bases not matched to a gene. The germline CDR1 and CDR2 sequences are SEHNR and FQNEAQ (reference sequence). The CDR3 totals 14 residues. The CDR3 region is CASSRGQGTYEQYF. CDR3 bases: TGTGCCAGCAGCCGGGGACAGGGGACCTACGAGCAGTACTTC.

Concerning this clone: This likely comes from a read error, as the CDR3 has no conserved phenylalanine or tryptophan at its end. The chain couples TRBV29-1 to TRBJ1-1; 8 bases map to TRBD1. The CDR3 spans 13 residues. The V and J ends lost 7 bases and 3 bases, in that order; junction bases with no gene match: 7. CDR1 and CDR2 from the germline V gene are SQVTM and ANQGSEA. The CDR3 reads CSEVDRVDTEAFL. The CDR3 DNA reads TGCAGCGAGGTGGACAGGGTGGACACTGAAGCTTTCCTT.

The rearrangement uses TRBV4-1 and TRBJ1-2; D is undetermined. V lost 3 bases and J 0 bases, leaving 8 bases between the germline ends. This CDR3 is built from 14 residues. Germline V CDR1 and CDR2: MGHRA, YSYEKL. In nucleotides, the CDR3 is TGCGCCAGCAGCCAGGGGTTAGCTAACTATGGCTACACCTTC. This gives the protein CASSQGLANYGYTF.

The rearrangement joins TRBV28 to TRBJ2-1; 8 bases fit TRBD1. The CDR3 has 15 amino acids. Germline lookup yields CDR1 MDHEN and CDR2 SYDVKM. After removal of 4 bases from V and 8 bases from J, the junction contained 10 bases not matched to a gene. The CDR3 here is CASSSSDRVPDEQFF. CDR3 DNA sequence: TGTGCCAGCAGTTCGTCGGACAGGGTCCCGGATGAGCAGTTCTTC. Filled out from reference TRBV28 and TRBJ2-1, the complete variable domain reads DVKVTQSSRYLVKRTGEKVFLECVQDMDHENMFWYRQDPGLGLRLIYFSYDVKMKEKGDIPEGYSVSREKKERFSLILESASTNQTSMYLCASSSSDRVPDEQFFGPGTRLTVL.

The chain links TRBV5-1 to TRBJ2-4; TRBD1 aligns across 8 bases. The CDR3 consists of 14 residues. Losses at the gene ends were 6 bases for V and 3 bases for J; bases not matched to a gene: 5. Per germline, CDR1 SGHRS and CDR2 YFSETQ. CDR3 sequence reads: CASTDGTGKNIQYF. In nucleotides, the CDR3 is TGCGCCAGCACAGATGGGACAGGCAAAAACATTCAGTACTTC.

The rearrangement joins TRBV5-1 to TRBJ2-5; the D call may be TRBD1 or TRBD2 (5 bases each). V was trimmed by 4 bases and J by 5 bases, leaving 18 bases between them. CDR1 is SGHRS, CDR2 YFSETQ, per germline. The CDR3 is 15 residues long. Here the CDR3 reads CASSLAGLRAETQYF. CDR3 DNA: TGCGCCAGCAGCCTGGCGGGCCTCAGGGCGGAGACCCAGTACTTC.

V gene TRBV15 combines with J gene TRBJ2-3; D is unclear. With 6 bases removed from V and 2 bases from J, the gap between germline ends came to 12 bases. The CDR3 consists of 14 residues. In germline, CDR1 is LNHNV, CDR2 YYDKDF (reference sequence). As DNA, the CDR3 is TGTGCCACCAGAAAGGAGCTTCACACAGATACGCAGTATTTT. This sequence encodes CATRKELHTDTQYF.

The V call is TRBV28, the J call TRBJ1-3, with D hard to call. The CDR3 has 13 amino acids. Looked up from germline, CDR1 is MDHEN and CDR2 is SYDVKM. V was trimmed by 6 bases and J by 8 bases, leaving 14 bases between them. Here the CDR3 reads CASSSPGVDTIYF. In DNA, the CDR3 is TGTGCCAGCAGCTCGCCCGGAGTAGACACCATATATTTT.

The chain employs TRBV11-2 and TRBJ1-1, with D unclear. The CDR3 is 14 residues long. Trimming cost V 0 bases and J 6 bases, with 11 bases left between them. Looked up from germline, CDR1 is SGHAT and CDR2 is FQNNGV. As DNA, the CDR3 is TGTGCCAGCAGCTTAGATCCAGAGGGTTCTGAAGCTTTCTTT. Its protein product is CASSLDPEGSEAFF.

V gene TRBV2 combines with J gene TRBJ2-7; 7 positions agree with TRBD1. The germline V gene has CDR1 SNHLY and CDR2 FYNNEI. V lost 6 bases and J lost 1; bases outside the gene matches: 12. CDR3 length: 16 amino acids. CDR3 residues: CASRFTRQGLSYEQYF. DNA of the CDR3: TGTGCCAGCAGATTTACTCGACAGGGATTGTCCTACGAGCAGTACTTC.

This rearrangement joins TRBV5-1 to TRBJ2-3; D is unclear. This CDR3 has 15 residues. Trimming took 4 bases from V and 2 from J, leaving 14 bases between them. CDR1 is SGHRS and CDR2 is YFSETQ in the germline V gene. The CDR3 loop is CASSPGSLVTDTQYF. CDR3 bases: TGCGCCAGCAGCCCCGGTAGCCTGGTCACAGATACGCAGTATTTT. Variable domain in full (rest from reference TRBV5-1 and TRBJ2-3): KAGVTQTPRYLIKTRGQQVTLSCSPISGHRSVSWYQQTPGQGLQFLFEYFSETQRNKGNFPGRFSGRQFSNSRSEMNVSTLELGDSALYLCASSPGSLVTDTQYFGPGTRLTVL.

The chain joins TRBV6-1 to TRBJ1-1, with 7 bases fitting TRBD1. The J segment lost 3 bases and the V segment lost 4 bases, leaving 5 bases of the junction unmatched. The CDR3 is made up of 14 amino acids. Germline CDR1 reads MNHNS; CDR2 reads SASEGT. Here the CDR3 reads CASSGRTGDTEAFF. The CDR3 nucleotides are TGTGCCAGCAGTGGCCGGACAGGTGACACTGAAGCTTTCTTT.

This clone was counted between two and nine times. The rearrangement links TRBV30 to TRBJ1-6, with 9 bases matching TRBD1. Per the germline V gene, CDR1 is GTSNPN and CDR2 is SVGIG (reference sequence). This CDR3 comprises 13 residues. J was trimmed by 10 bases and V by 8 bases; bases with no gene match: 9. Here the CDR3 DNA reads TGTGCCGGCGCGGGACAGGGAGGATCACCCCTCCACTTT. Encoded protein: CAGAGQGGSPLHF.

The chain is built from TRBV5-1 and TRBJ1-1; no reliable D call. The length of the CDR3 is 16 residues. V was pared by 0 bases and J by 6 bases, with 18 bases between. Germline CDR1 and CDR2: SGHRS and YFSETQ. The CDR3 region is CASSLGTSNPFSEAFF. The CDR3 bases are TGCGCCAGCAGCTTGGGGACGTCAAACCCCTTCTCTGAAGCTTTCTTT. Drawing the rest from reference TRBV5-1 and TRBJ1-1, the complete variable domain is KAGVTQTPRYLIKTRGQQVTLSCSPISGHRSVSWYQQTPGQGLQFLFEYFSETQRNKGNFPGRFSGRQFSNSRSEMNVSTLELGDSALYLCASSLGTSNPFSEAFFGQGTRLTVV.

Concerning this clone: The sample contains more than one DNA sequence encoding this CDR3. This chain joins TRBV27 and TRBJ2-7, with D possibly TRBD2 on 5 matching bases. The germline V and J ends were trimmed by 2 bases and 4 bases, with 9 bases remaining between them. The germline CDR1 and CDR2 sequences are MNHEY and SMNVEV (reference sequence). The CDR3 length is 13 residues. CDR3 bases: TGTGCCAGCAGTTTAAGTAGGAGGTACGAGCAGTACTTC. Its translation: CASSLSRRYEQYF.

The chain recombines TRBV15 with TRBJ2-3, with no clear D. Germline CDR1 is LNHNV and CDR2 is YYDKDF (reference sequence). The length of the CDR3 is 13 residues. Trimming left V 3 bases short and J 8 bases short, with 12 bases between. CDR3 amino acids: CATSSNQAVTQYF. The CDR3 nucleotides read TGTGCCACCAGCAGCAACCAAGCCGTTACGCAGTATTTT.

In its sample, this clone was seen once. The chain links TRBV4-2 to TRBJ2-5, with TRBD2 identical over 7 bases. Germline V lookup: CDR1 LGHNA, CDR2 YNFKEQ. CDR3 length: 15 residues. Trimming at V came to 0 bases and at J to 4 bases, leaving 5 bases not matched to a gene. CDR3 amino acids: CASSQDRTSRETQYF. The CDR3, as DNA: TGTGCCAGCAGCCAAGATCGGACTAGTCGAGAGACCCAGTACTTC.

This clone has just one count. The rearrangement uses TRBV28 and TRBJ2-6, with D possibly TRBD2 on 5 matching bases. There are 16 residues in the CDR3. Germline CDR1 MDHEN, CDR2 SYDVKM. V was clipped by 6 bases and J by 0 bases, with 12 bases between them. CDR3 coding DNA: TGTGCCAGCAGCTCAGAAGCGGTCTCTGGGGCCAACGTCCTGACTTTC. This codes for CASSSEAVSGANVLTF.

V and J are TRBV6-5 and TRBJ1-3; D perhaps matches TRBD1 (6 bases). CDR3 size: 16 residues. V lost 0 bases to trimming and J lost 1 base, with 10 bases between them. CDR1 and CDR2 from the germline V gene are MNHEY and SVGAGI. The CDR3 protein is CASSYSQGWSGNTIYF. The DNA for the CDR3 is TGTGCCAGCAGTTACTCTCAGGGGTGGTCTGGAAACACCATATATTTT.

The gene calls are TRBV28 and TRBJ2-2; TRBD1 agrees at 12 bases. V trimming: 7 bases; J trimming: 5 bases; junction bases outside the gene matches: 11. In germline, CDR1 is MDHEN, CDR2 SYDVKM. This CDR3 has 17 amino acids. The CDR3, as DNA: TGTGCCAGCATCACCGCCGGGACAGGGGGCCGGACCGGGGAGCTGTTTTTT. It specifies CASITAGTGGRTGELFF.

With regard to this clone: Other DNA sequences from this sample encode an identical CDR3 as well. The J gene is TRBJ2-7, the V gene TRBV19; D possibly corresponds to TRBD1 (6 bases). V lost 4 bases and J 3 bases, leaving 13 bases between the germline ends. This CDR3 has 14 amino acids. Germline values: CDR1 LNHDA, CDR2 SQIVND (reference sequence). The CDR3 sequence is CASSNHRVSYEQYF. DNA of the CDR3: TGTGCCAGTAGTAACCACAGGGTGAGCTACGAGCAGTACTTC.

This chain joins TRBV4-1 and TRBJ1-5; 7 bases agree with TRBD1. The CDR3 runs to 17 residues. J gave up 2 bases and V 3 bases, and 10 bases lay outside the gene matches. In germline, CDR1 is MGHRA, CDR2 YSYEKL. The CDR3 DNA follows: TGCGCCAGCAGCCAGCACCGGGACAGAGGTGGCAATCAGCCCCAGCATTTT. It is translated as CASSQHRDRGGNQPQHF.

The rearrangement joins TRBV7-9 to TRBJ2-1, with 8 bases fitting TRBD2. With 4 bases clipped from V and 7 bases from J, the junction kept 15 bases outside the gene matches. CDR3 length: 17 amino acids. Germline CDR1 and CDR2: SEHNR and FQNEAQ (reference sequence). CDR3 residues: CASSSYGLSGTRNEQFF. In DNA, the CDR3 is TGTGCCAGCAGCTCCTACGGGCTTAGCGGGACCAGGAATGAGCAGTTCTTC.

The chain is built from TRBV20-1 and TRBJ2-7; 7 nucleotides line up with TRBD1. The CDR3 contains 11 residues. V dropped 3 bases and J dropped 6; count of bases not matched to a gene: 2. Per germline, CDR1 DFQATT and CDR2 SNEGSKA (reference sequence). DNA of the CDR3: TGCAGTGCTAGTGGGACAGTCGAGCAGTACTTC. Encoded protein: CSASGTVEQYF.

The chain joins TRBV5-1 to TRBJ2-7, with 11 bases identical to TRBD1. This CDR3 has 15 amino acids. Germline-derived CDR1 and CDR2 are SGHRS and YFSETQ. V dropped 4 bases and J dropped 7; count of bases not matched to a gene: 10. The CDR3 nucleotides are TGCGCCAGCAGCCCCCTCCCGGGACAGGGGGGAGAGCAGTACTTC. Translating gives CASSPLPGQGGEQYF.

The gene calls are TRBV18 and TRBJ1-2, with D tentatively TRBD1 (6 bases). The CDR3 runs to 16 residues. Germline V gene lookup returns CDR1 KGHSH and CDR2 LQKENI. Trimming took 6 bases from V and 4 from J, leaving 21 bases between them. For the CDR3, the DNA is TGTGCCAGCTCGTATCTACAGGGTCGAGAATCCTATGGCTACACCTTC. This encodes CASSYLQGRESYGYTF.

The rearrangement links TRBV21-1 to TRBJ2-7; TRBD1, as called in the table, went unchecked against the DNA. TRBV21-1 is described as a pseudogene. The CDR3 length is 14 residues. The CDR3 sequence: CASSTRTGSGEQYF. The DNA for the CDR3 is TGTGCCAGCAGCACCCGGACAGGGTCGGGTGAGCAGTACTTC.

This chain joins TRBV5-4 and TRBJ2-2; 11 bases match TRBD2. V dropped 5 bases and J dropped 7; count of bases not matched to a gene: 16. This CDR3 comprises 18 residues. Germline loops: CDR1 SGHNT, CDR2 YYREEE (reference sequence). CDR3 protein: CASRPASLAGGGGGELFF. The CDR3, as DNA: TGTGCCAGCAGGCCCGCCTCGCTAGCGGGAGGTGGCGGCGGGGAGCTGTTTTTT.

This sequence joins TRBV19 and TRBJ2-3; D is ambiguous. This CDR3 is built from 15 residues. Germline V CDR1 and CDR2: LNHDA, SQIVND (reference sequence). V dropped 5 bases and J dropped 6 bases, with 18 bases sitting between them. The chain's CDR3 is CASSPPVKAYDTQYF. As DNA, the CDR3 is TGTGCCAGTAGTCCGCCGGTGAAGGCATACGATACGCAGTATTTT.